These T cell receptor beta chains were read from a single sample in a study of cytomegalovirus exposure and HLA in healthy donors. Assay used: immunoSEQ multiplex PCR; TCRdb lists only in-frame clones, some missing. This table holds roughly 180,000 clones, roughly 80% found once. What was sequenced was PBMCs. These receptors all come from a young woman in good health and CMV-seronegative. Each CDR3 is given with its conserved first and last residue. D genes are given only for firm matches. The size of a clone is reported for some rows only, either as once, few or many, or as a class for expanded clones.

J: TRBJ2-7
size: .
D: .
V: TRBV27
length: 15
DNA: TGTGCCAGCAGTTGGACTTCGGACAGCTCCTACGAGCAGTACTTC
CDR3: CASSWTSDSSYEQYF

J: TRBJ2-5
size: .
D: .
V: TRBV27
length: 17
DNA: TGTGCCAGCAGTAAACTCCGGGACACAAGGCGAGGGGAGACCCAGTACTTC
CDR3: CASSKLRDTRRGETQYF

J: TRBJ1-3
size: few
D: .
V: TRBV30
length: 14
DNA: TGTGCCTGGACTGGACTTATCTCTGGAAACACCATATATTTT
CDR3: CAWTGLISGNTIYF

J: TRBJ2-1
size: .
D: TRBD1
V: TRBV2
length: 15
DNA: TGTGCCAGCAGGGAGACAGGGAGTGGTTACAATGAGCAGTTCTTC
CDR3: CASRETGSGYNEQFF

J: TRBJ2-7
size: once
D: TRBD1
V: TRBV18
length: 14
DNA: TGTGCCAGCTCAGGAGACAGGGGGCTTGACGAGCAGTACTTC
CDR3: CASSGDRGLDEQYF

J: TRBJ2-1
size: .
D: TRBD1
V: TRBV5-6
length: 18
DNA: TGTGCCAGCAGCTTGGTCAATTGGGGACAGGGGATTCACAATGAGCAGTTCTTC
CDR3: CASSLVNWGQGIHNEQFF

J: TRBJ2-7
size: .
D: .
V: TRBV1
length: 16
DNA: TGCACCAGCAGCCTCGACTCCCATTGCTGGTTCTACGAGCAGTACTTC
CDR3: CTSSLDSHCWFYEQYF

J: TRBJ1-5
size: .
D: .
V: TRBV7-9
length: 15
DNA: TGTGCCAGCAGCCAAGGGGAGGGTAGACATCAGCCCCAGCATTTT
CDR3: CASSQGEGRHQPQHF

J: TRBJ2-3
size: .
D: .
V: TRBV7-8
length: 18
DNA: TGTGCCAGCAGCTTAAGCTGGGGGACGCGGGGAAGCACAGATACGCAGTATTTT
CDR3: CASSLSWGTRGSTDTQYF

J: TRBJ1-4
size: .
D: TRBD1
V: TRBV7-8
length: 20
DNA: TGTGCCAGCAGCTCGGGCTCCGGGACAGGGGTGTCGCGGGCTAATGAAAAACTGTTTTTT
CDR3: CASSSGSGTGVSRANEKLFF

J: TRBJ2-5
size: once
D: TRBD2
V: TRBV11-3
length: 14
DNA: TGTGCCAGCAGTCTAGCGGGGCGAGAAGAGACCCAGTACTTC
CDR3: CASSLAGREETQYF

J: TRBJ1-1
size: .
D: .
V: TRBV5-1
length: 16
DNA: TGCGCCAGCAGCTTTTTAGCCTTGGATCGCAACACTGAAGCTTTCTTT
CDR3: CASSFLALDRNTEAFF

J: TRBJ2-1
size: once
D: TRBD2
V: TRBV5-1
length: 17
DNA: TGCGCCAGCAGCCTCGGGACTAGCGGGAGGGCCATGGATGAGCAGTTCTTC
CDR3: CASSLGTSGRAMDEQFF

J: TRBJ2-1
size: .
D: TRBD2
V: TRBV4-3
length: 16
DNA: TGCGCCAGCAGCCGGGATCTAGCGGGACTTTTCAATGAGCAGTTCTTC
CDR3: CASSRDLAGLFNEQFF

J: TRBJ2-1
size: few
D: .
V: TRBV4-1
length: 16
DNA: TGCGCCAGCAGCCTGCGGGGCGGTAGCTCCTACAATGAGCAGTTCTTC
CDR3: CASSLRGGSSYNEQFF

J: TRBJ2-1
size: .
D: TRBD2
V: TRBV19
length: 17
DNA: TGTGCCAGTAGTTACCCCGCGGGACTAGGCTCCTACAATGAGCAGTTCTTC
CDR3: CASSYPAGLGSYNEQFF

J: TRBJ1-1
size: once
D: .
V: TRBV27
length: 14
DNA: TGTGCCAGCAGTAGGGGGGGCGCGGGCACTGAAGCTTTCTTT
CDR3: CASSRGGAGTEAFF

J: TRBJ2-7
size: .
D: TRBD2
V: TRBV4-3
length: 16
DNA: TGCGCCAGCAGCCTGGGACTAGCGGGAGGCGGCTACGAGCAGTACTTC
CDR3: CASSLGLAGGGYEQYF

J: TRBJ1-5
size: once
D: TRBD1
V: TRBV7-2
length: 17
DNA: TGTGCCAGCAGCTTAGCCATAGGGGCAGGGGGCCGTCAGCCCCAGCATTTT
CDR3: CASSLAIGAGGRQPQHF

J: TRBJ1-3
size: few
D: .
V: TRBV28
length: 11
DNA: TGTGCCAGCAGTCGGTTAAACACCATATATTTT
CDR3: CASSRLNTIYF

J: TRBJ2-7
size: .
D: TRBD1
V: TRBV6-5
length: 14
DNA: TGTGCCAGCAGTTACGGGGACAGATCCTACGAGCAGTACTTC
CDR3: CASSYGDRSYEQYF

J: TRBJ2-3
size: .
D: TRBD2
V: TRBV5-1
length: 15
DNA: TGCGCCAGCAGGCGGACTAGCGGAGAGACAGATACGCAGTATTTT
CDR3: CASRRTSGETDTQYF

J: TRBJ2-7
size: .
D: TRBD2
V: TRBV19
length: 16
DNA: TGTGCCAGTAGTAGGGCAGCGGGAGGGGGATCGGCTGAGCAGTACTTC
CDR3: CASSRAAGGGSAEQYF

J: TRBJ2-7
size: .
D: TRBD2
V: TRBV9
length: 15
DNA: TGTGCCAGCAGCTTCGTAGCGGGAGAAGGGTACGAGCAGTACTTC
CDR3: CASSFVAGEGYEQYF

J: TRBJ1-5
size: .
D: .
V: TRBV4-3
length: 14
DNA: TGCGCCAGCAGCCAAGATATACAGGGCCAGCCCCAGCATTTT
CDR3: CASSQDIQGQPQHF

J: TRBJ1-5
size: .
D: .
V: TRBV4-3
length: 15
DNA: TGCGCCAGCAGCCAAGATCGACAGAGCAATCAGCCCCAGCATTTT
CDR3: CASSQDRQSNQPQHF

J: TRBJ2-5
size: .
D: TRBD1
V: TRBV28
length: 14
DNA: TGTGCCAGCAGCAACAGGGGGCAATGGGAGACCCAGTACTTC
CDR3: CASSNRGQWETQYF

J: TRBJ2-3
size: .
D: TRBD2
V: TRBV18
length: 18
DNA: TGTGCCAGCTCACCATCAGTCCCCGCGGGAGGGCCTGTAGATACGCAGTATTTT
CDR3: CASSPSVPAGGPVDTQYF

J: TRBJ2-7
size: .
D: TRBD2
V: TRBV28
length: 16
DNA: TGTGCCAGCAGTTTAATGTCCGGGAGGGCCCTCGACGAGCAGTACTTC
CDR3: CASSLMSGRALDEQYF

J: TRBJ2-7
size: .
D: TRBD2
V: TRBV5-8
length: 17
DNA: TGTGCCAGCAGCTTGGGAGGAGGACTAGCGGGCCCCCTCGAGCAGTACTTC
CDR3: CASSLGGGLAGPLEQYF

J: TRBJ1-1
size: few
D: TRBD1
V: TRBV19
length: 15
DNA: TGTGCCAGTAGTCCCCTGGGACAGCTAGACACTGAAGCTTTCTTT
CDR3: CASSPLGQLDTEAFF

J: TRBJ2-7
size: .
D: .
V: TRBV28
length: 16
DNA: TGTGCCAGCAGTTTATCCCCCATCGGACAACCCTACGAGCAGTACTTC
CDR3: CASSLSPIGQPYEQYF

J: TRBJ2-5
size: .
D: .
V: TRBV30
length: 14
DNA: TGTGCCTGGGCCCTTGGTCCCCGGACATCGACCCAGTACTTC
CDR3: CAWALGPRTSTQYF

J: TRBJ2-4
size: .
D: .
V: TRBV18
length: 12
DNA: TGTGCCAGCTCACCGGGAGAAAACATTCAGTACTTC
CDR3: CASSPGENIQYF

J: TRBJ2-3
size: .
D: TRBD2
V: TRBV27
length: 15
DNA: TGTGCCAGCAGTGGGACTAGCGGGATTTTAGATACGCAGTATTTT
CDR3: CASSGTSGILDTQYF

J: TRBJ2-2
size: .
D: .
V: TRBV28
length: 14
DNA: TGTGCCAGCAGTTTATTTATCCGCACCGGGGAGCTGTTTTTT
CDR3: CASSLFIRTGELFF

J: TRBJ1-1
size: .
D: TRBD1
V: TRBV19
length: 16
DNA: TGTGCCAGTAGGCGGACAGGGGACTACAGGGACACTGAAGCTTTCTTT
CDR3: CASRRTGDYRDTEAFF

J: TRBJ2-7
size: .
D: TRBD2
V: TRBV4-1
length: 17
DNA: TGCGCCAGCAGCCAAGTAGCAGTAGCGGGAGTGCGGTACGAGCAGTACTTC
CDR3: CASSQVAVAGVRYEQYF

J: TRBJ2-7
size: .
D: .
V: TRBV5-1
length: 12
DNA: TGCGCCAGCAGCTTGAATCGCTACGAGCAGTACTTC
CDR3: CASSLNRYEQYF

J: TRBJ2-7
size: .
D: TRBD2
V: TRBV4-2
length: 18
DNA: TGTGCCAGCAGCCCACGCAATCAGCTAGCGGGGGTTACCTACGAGCAGTACTTC
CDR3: CASSPRNQLAGVTYEQYF

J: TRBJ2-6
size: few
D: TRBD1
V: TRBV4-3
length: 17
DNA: TGCGCCAGCAGCCCCGCCGGGACAGGGACTGGGGCCAACGTCCTGACTTTC
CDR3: CASSPAGTGTGANVLTF

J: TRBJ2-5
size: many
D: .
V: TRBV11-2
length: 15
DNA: TGTGCCAGCAGCAGACAACAGGGTGGGCAAGAGACCCAGTACTTC
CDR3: CASSRQQGGQETQYF

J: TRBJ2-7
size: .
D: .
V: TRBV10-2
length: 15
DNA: TGCGCCAGCAGGGTCGCTCGGGACAACTCCTACGAGCAGTACTTC
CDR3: CASRVARDNSYEQYF

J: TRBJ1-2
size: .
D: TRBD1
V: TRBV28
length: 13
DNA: TGTGCCAGCAGGACGACAGGGGAGGAGGGCTACACCTTC
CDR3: CASRTTGEEGYTF

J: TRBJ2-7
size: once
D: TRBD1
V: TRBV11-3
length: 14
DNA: TGTGCCAGCAGCATAGAGACAGGGACCTACGAGCAGTACTTC
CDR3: CASSIETGTYEQYF

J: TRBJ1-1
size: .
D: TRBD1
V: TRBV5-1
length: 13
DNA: TGCGCCAGTTTGGGACAGGAGAACACTGAAGCTTTCTTT
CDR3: CASLGQENTEAFF

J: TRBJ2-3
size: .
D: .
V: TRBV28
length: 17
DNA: TGTGCCAGCAGTTCAATTATTGCCGTGAGAGTTGCAGATACGCAGTATTTT
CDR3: CASSSIIAVRVADTQYF

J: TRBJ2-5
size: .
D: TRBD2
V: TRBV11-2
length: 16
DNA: TGTGCCAGCAGCAGACGGGGGAGGGTAATCCAAGAGACCCAGTACTTC
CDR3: CASSRRGRVIQETQYF

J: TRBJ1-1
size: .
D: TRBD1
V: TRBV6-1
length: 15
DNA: TGTGCCAGCAGTGTCGCCACGGAGGGGGCTGCTGAAGCTTTCTTT
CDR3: CASSVATEGAAEAFF

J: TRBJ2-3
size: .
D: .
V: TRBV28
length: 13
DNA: TGTGCCAGCAGTTTACCCCGGACAGATACGCAGTATTTT
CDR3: CASSLPRTDTQYF

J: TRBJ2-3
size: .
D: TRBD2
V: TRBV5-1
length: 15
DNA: TGCGCCAGCAGAGAGGGACTAGCGGGAGGAGATACGCAGTATTTT
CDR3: CASREGLAGGDTQYF

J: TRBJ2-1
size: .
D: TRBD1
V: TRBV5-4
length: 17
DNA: TGTGCCAGCAGCTTGGCGGGGACAGAAAACTCCTACAATGAGCAGTTCTTC
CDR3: CASSLAGTENSYNEQFF

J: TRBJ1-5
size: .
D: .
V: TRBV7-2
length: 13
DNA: TGTGCCAGCAGCTCACAGGTTCCACAGCCCCAGCATTTT
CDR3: CASSSQVPQPQHF

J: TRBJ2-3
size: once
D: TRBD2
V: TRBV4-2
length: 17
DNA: TGTGCCAGCAGCCAAGAAGGGTCTAGCGGGAGAACAGATACGCAGTATTTT
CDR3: CASSQEGSSGRTDTQYF

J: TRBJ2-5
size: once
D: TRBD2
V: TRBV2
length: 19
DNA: TGTGCCAGCACTGTCGAGGGGCGGGAGTATTATCGGGTTCCGGAGACCCAGTACTTC
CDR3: CASTVEGREYYRVPETQYF

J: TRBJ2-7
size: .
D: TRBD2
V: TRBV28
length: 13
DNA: TGTGCCAGCAGGGTGACTAGCACGGGCGAGCAGTACTTC
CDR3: CASRVTSTGEQYF

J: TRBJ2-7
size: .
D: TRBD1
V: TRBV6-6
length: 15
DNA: TGTGCCAGCACAAGACAGGGGGGCTCCTCCTACGAGCAGTACTTC
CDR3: CASTRQGGSSYEQYF

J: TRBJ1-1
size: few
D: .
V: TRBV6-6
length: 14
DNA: TGTGCCAGCGGGGACACAGGTCGGAACACTGAAGCTTTCTTT
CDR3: CASGDTGRNTEAFF

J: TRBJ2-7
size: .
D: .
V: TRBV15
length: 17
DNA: TGTGCCACCAGCAGAAGGGTTAGGGGCCGCCAAGGCAACGAGCAGTACTTC
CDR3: CATSRRVRGRQGNEQYF